This T cell receptor beta chain was sequenced for a study of T cell responses to AZD1222 COVID-19 vaccine. For the study at large: Second doses at about 4 or about 12 weeks were pooled.

Note on this clone: Its antigen is undetermined.

Only in-frame clones appear in the TCRdb table, and some are missing; sequencing was by immunoSEQ multiplex PCR. The sample carries 140,000 to 150,000 clones, roughly 88% recorded once. Trimming left V 0 bases short and J 5 bases short, with 13 bases between. Per germline, CDR1 MNHEY and CDR2 SVGAGI. This CDR3 comprises 15 residues. Broader study findings: As reported, nearly half of all spike-specific TCRs target variant regions that are unmutated. Mostly white British, mostly female donors; authors suggested clonal diversity may be underestimated.

This TCR derives from an adult in good health. The chain joins TRBV6-5 to TRBJ1-2, with a tentative D call TRBD1 (5 bases). Sequencing was performed on peripheral blood, taken on day 0 of AZD1222 vaccination. CDR3 in amino acids: CASSYSGTVTYGYTF. CDR3 sequence (DNA): TGTGCCAGCAGTTACTCGGGGACGGTGACTTATGGCTACACCTTC.